This TCR beta chain was recorded in a study of post-analysis software for immune sequencing data. Whole-study results and caveats: Those with multiple sclerosis, the patient group, showed significantly lower normalized Chao1 diversity than controls. Higher frequency in patients than in controls was seen for roughly five TRBV segments, with TRBV5-6, TRBV5-1 and TRBV20-1 among them. By F measure, strong co-clustering occurred among samples prepared in the same batch.

CDR3 size: 13 residues. Trimming at V came to 5 bases and at J to 8 bases, leaving 7 bases not matched to a gene. CDR1 is DFQATT and CDR2 is SNEGSKA in the germline V gene (reference sequence). Prepared libraries of TCR beta cDNA carried unique molecular identifiers. It was from about 0.94 to 9.7 million T cells that 450,000 to 550,000 cDNA molecules came. A single record per CDR3 protein comes from TCRdb applying MiXCR to the PCR reads. The sample shows about 540,000 distinct CDR3 sequences, less than 40% of them seen only once. Comment on this clonotype: Its antigen is currently unknown.

Sequencing was done on a sample of blood. The rearrangement uses TRBV20-1 and TRBJ1-4, with 8 bases aligning to TRBD1. The receptor's source is a girl between 2 and 17 years old with multiple sclerosis. CDR3 nucleotides: TGCAGTGCTCTTGGACAGGGAGGGGAAAAACTGTTTTTT. This codes for CSALGQGGEKLFF.